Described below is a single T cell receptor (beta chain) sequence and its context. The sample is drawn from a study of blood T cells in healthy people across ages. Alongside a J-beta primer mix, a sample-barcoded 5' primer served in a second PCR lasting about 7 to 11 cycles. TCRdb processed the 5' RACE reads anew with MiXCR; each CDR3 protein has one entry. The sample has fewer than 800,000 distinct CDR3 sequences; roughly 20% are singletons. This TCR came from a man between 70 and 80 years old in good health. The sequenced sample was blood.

The CDR3 bases are TGTGCCAGCAGCCCCGCTGGGGACTACGAGCAGTACTTC. This gives the protein CASSPAGDYEQYF. V usage is TRBV7-9 and J usage is TRBJ2-7; D gene ambiguous. The germline V and J ends were trimmed by 5 bases and 3 bases, with 11 bases remaining between them. This CDR3 has 13 amino acids. Germline V gives CDR1 SEHNR, CDR2 FQNEAQ (reference sequence).